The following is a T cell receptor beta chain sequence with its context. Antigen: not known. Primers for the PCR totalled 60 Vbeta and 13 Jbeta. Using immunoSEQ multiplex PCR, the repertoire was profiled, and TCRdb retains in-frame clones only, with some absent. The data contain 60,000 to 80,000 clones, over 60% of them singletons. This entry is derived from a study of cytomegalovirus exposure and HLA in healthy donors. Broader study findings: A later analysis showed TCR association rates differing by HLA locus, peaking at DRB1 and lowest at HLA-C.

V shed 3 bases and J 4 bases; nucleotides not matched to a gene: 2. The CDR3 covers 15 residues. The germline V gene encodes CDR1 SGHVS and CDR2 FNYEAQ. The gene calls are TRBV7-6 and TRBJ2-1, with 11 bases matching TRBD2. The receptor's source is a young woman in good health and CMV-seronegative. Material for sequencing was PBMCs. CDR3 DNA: TGTGCCAGCAGCTTGGGACTAGCGGAATACAATGAGCAGTTCTTC. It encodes CASSLGLAEYNEQFF.